These 13 T cell receptor beta chains share one sample of origin, sequenced in a study of cytomegalovirus exposure and HLA in healthy donors. Vbeta (60) and Jbeta (13) primers were used in the PCR. Sequenced by immunoSEQ multiplex PCR; TCRdb stores in-frame clones only, minus some. The sample includes about 200,000 clones. The sequenced sample was PBMCs. The receptor set was obtained from a girl aged 2 to 9 in good health and CMV-seropositive.

The rearrangement uses TRBV4-1 and TRBJ1-1, with 8 bases identical to TRBD1. The V gene end was trimmed by 0 bases and the J gene end by 5 bases; junction bases not matched to a gene: 17. Germline CDR1 reads MGHRA; CDR2 reads YSYEKL. The CDR3 has 19 amino acids. The chain's CDR3 is CASSQEGPYYRGIGTEAFF. The CDR3 DNA follows: TGCGCCAGCAGCCAAGAGGGGCCTTATTACAGGGGGATAGGTACTGAAGCTTTCTTT.

The chain employs TRBV5-1 and TRBJ1-2; 7 bases match TRBD1. This CDR3 comprises 15 residues. V was pared by 0 bases and J by 5 bases, with 7 bases of the junction left unmatched. Germline CDR1 is SGHRS and CDR2 is YFSETQ. The CDR3 DNA sequence: TGCGCCAGCAGCTTGGCCGGGACAGTTTCATATGGCTACACCTTC. Translation gives CASSLAGTVSYGYTF.

The chain combines TRBV5-4 with TRBJ1-2; no clear D gene. Trimming left V 0 bases short and J 2 bases short, with 8 bases between. This CDR3 has 14 residues. Germline V gene lookup returns CDR1 SGHNT and CDR2 YYREEE (reference sequence). The DNA of the CDR3 is TGTGCCAGCAGCTTGGATCTTAGCAACTATGGCTACACCTTC. Protein product: CASSLDLSNYGYTF.

With respect to this clone: Distinct nucleotide sequences in the sample also encode this CDR3. The chain joins TRBV9 to TRBJ2-7; 9 bases match TRBD1. The CDR3 loop spans 15 amino acids. Per the germline V gene, CDR1 is SGDLS and CDR2 is YYNGEE. With 2 bases clipped from V and 4 bases from J, the junction kept 7 bases outside the gene matches. The DNA for the CDR3 is TGTGCCAGCAGCGTTTCCGGGACAGGGAGTTACGAGCAGTACTTC. Amino acids: CASSVSGTGSYEQYF.

This chain links TRBV10-3 with TRBJ2-7; no clear D gene. The ends were cut back, 0 bases at V and 1 base at J, with 7 bases in the middle. The CDR3 consists of 14 residues. Germline CDR1 ENHRY, CDR2 SYGVKD. The CDR3 bases are TGTGCCATCAGTGAGTCTCTTCCGTCCTACGAGCAGTACTTC. Its translation is CAISESLPSYEQYF.

This chain connects TRBV25-1 to TRBJ1-4; tentatively, D is TRBD1 (5 bases). Germline V gene sequence: CDR1 MGHDK, CDR2 SYGVNS. With 2 bases removed from V and 5 bases from J, the gap between germline ends came to 9 bases. The CDR3 consists of 14 residues. The chain's CDR3 is CASSELGPNEKLFF. In DNA, the CDR3 is TGTGCCAGCAGTGAACTGGGGCCGAATGAAAAACTGTTTTTT.

This chain joins TRBV7-2 and TRBJ2-7; D remains unclear. Germline V gives CDR1 SGHTA, CDR2 FQGNSA. The V and J ends lost 3 bases and 0 bases respectively, with 6 bases between them. CDR3 length: 13 residues. The DNA of the CDR3 is TGTGCCAGCAGCTTTCTCTTCTCCTACGAGCAGTACTTC. Its translation is CASSFLFSYEQYF.

The V gene is TRBV7-2, the J gene TRBJ2-2, with D maybe TRBD1 (6 bases). From germline, CDR1 is SGHTA and CDR2 FQGNSA. Deletions cut 1 base from V and 1 base from J, with 7 bases between. The CDR3 runs to 15 residues. This chain's CDR3 is CASSLVGGNTGELFF. The CDR3 DNA is TGTGCCAGCAGCTTAGTAGGGGGGAACACCGGGGAGCTGTTTTTT. Together with reference TRBV7-2 and TRBJ2-2, the CDR3 gives the full variable domain: GAGVSQSPSNKVTEKGKDVELRCDPISGHTALYWYRQSLGQGLEFLIYFQGNSAPDKSGLPSDRFSAERTGGSVSTLTIQRTQQEDSAVYLCASSLVGGNTGELFFGEGSRLTVL.

V gene TRBV20-1 combines with J gene TRBJ2-3; D remains unclear. This CDR3 spans 11 amino acids. The V gene lost 3 bases and the J gene lost 4 bases, with 5 bases spanning the gap. Germline V gene sequence: CDR1 DFQATT, CDR2 SNEGSKA (reference sequence). In nucleotides, the CDR3 is TGCAGTGCTAGCGGGTCAGATACGCAGTATTTT. This gives the protein CSASGSDTQYF.

The chain uses TRBV19 and TRBJ2-3, with TRBD1 matching over 7 bases. Germline lookup yields CDR1 LNHDA and CDR2 SQIVND (reference sequence). Trimming removed 4 bases from V and 7 bases from J; junction bases left unmatched: 8. This CDR3 comprises 14 residues. The CDR3 bases are TGTGCCAGTAGTACCCTACAGGGGTCATATACGCAGTATTTT. This gives the protein CASSTLQGSYTQYF.

The chain is built from TRBV10-3 and TRBJ1-3, with 9 bases identical to TRBD1. The CDR3 covers 15 residues. V was pared by 11 bases and J by 0 bases, with 8 bases of the junction left unmatched. CDR1 and CDR2 from the germline V gene are ENHRY and SYGVKD. The CDR3 loop is CAVMTGGTSGNTIYF. The CDR3 nucleotides are TGTGCCGTAATGACAGGGGGGACCTCTGGAAACACCATATATTTT.

The CDR3, as DNA: TGTGCCAGCAGCTCCTACAGGACAGCGACTGAAGCTTTCTTT. It codes for CASSSYRTATEAFF. The chain employs TRBV11-2 and TRBJ1-1, with a weak D call TRBD1 (6 bases). V was shortened by 4 bases and J by 5 bases, with 14 bases between the two germline ends. Germline loops: CDR1 SGHAT, CDR2 FQNNGV. There are 14 residues in the CDR3.

The chain links TRBV13 to TRBJ2-3; TRBD2 matches 12 bases. The germline gives CDR1 PRHDT, CDR2 FYEKMQ (reference sequence). The CDR3 totals 19 residues. The junction had 11 bases not matched to a gene; V was cut back by 1 base and J by 3 bases. The CDR3 protein is CASSLEGASGRAGTDTQYF. The CDR3 DNA is TGTGCCAGCAGCTTAGAGGGAGCTAGCGGGAGGGCCGGAACAGATACGCAGTATTTT.